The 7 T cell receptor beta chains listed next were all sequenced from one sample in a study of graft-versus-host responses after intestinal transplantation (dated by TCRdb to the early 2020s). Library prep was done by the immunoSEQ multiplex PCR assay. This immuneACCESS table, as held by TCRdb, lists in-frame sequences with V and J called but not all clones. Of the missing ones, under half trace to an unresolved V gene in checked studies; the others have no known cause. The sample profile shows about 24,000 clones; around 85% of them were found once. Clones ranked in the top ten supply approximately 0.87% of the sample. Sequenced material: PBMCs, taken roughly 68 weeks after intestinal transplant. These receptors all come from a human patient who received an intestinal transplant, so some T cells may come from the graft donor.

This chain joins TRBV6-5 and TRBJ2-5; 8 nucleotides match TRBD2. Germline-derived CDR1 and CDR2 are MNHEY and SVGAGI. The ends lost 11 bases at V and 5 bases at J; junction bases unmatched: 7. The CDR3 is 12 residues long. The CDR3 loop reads CAARERGETQYF. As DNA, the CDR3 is TGTGCCGCCCGGGAGCGGGGGGAGACCCAGTACTTC.

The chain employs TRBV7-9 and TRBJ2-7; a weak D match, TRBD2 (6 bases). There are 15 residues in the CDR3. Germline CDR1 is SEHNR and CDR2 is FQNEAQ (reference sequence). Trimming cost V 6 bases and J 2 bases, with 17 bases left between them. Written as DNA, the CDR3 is TGTGCCAGCAGTTCCGGACGGGGGATCCCCTACGAGCAGTACTTC. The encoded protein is CASSSGRGIPYEQYF.

CDR3: CAWSVRKSGPLGFSYEQYF. CDR3 DNA: TGTGCCTGGAGTGTAAGGAAGTCAGGGCCCCTAGGATTCTCCTACGAGCAGTACTTC. The J gene is TRBJ2-7, the V gene TRBV30; tentative D call: TRBD1 (5 bases). From germline, CDR1 is GTSNPN and CDR2 SVGIG (reference sequence). The V end lost 0 bases, the J end lost 0 bases, and 24 bases lay between the germline ends. This CDR3 spans 19 amino acids.

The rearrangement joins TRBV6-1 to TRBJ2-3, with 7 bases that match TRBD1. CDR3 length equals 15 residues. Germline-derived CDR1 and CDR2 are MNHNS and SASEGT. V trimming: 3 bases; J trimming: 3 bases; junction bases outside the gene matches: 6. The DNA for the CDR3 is TGTGCCAGCAGTGACCCCGGGACAGTTACAGATACGCAGTATTTT. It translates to CASSDPGTVTDTQYF.

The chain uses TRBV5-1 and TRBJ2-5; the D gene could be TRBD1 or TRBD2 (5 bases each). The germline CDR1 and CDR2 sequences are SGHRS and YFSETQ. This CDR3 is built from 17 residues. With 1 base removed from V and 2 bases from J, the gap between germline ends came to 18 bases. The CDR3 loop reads CASSLRSRGPVQETQYF. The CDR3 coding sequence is TGCGCCAGCAGCTTGCGGTCCCGGGGCCCCGTACAAGAGACCCAGTACTTC.

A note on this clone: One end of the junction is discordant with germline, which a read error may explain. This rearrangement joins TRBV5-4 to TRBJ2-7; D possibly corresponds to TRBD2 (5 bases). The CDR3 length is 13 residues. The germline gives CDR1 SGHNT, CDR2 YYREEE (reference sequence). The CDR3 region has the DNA TGTGCCAGCAGCTTGGGGCGGGCCATGAGTCGGCACTTC. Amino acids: CASSLGRAMSRHF. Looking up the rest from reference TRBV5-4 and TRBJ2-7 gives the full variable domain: ETGVTQSPTHLIKTRGQQVTLRCSSQSGHNTVSWYQQALGQGPQFIFQYYREEENGRGNFPPRFSGLQFPNYSSELNVNALELDDSALYLCASSLGRAMSRHFGPGTRLTVT.

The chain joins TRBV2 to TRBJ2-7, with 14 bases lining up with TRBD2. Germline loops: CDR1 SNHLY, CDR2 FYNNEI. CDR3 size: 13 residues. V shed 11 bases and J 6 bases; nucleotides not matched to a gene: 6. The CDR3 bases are TGTGCCGGGTTGACTAGCGGGAGGGGCGAGCAGTACTTC. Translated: CAGLTSGRGEQYF.